This is a list of T cell receptor beta chains from one sample in a study of blood T cell repertoires in COVID-19. The protocol was immunoSEQ multiplex PCR, while the TCRdb copy is restricted to in-frame clones and leaves out a portion. The sample shows just over 150,000 clones, about four fifths of them seen only once. Sequenced sample: peripheral blood. The receptors originated from a man between 60 and 70 years old with acute or convalescent COVID-19. Both conserved end residues are part of each CDR3. The D gene is left open where the match is weak. A clone size is listed for some rows: how often the clone was seen (once, few, many), or a class if it is expanded.

j_call v_call d_call clone_size cdr3_length cdr3_nt cdr3_aa
TRBJ1-1 TRBV5-1 - few 16 TGCGCCAGCAGCTTCGGCGACAGCCTTATGAACACTGAAGCTTTCTTT CASSFGDSLMNTEAFF
TRBJ2-7 TRBV14 - - 13 TGTGCCAGCAGCCAGCTCGGGTCCTACGAGCAGTACTTC CASSQLGSYEQYF
TRBJ1-2 TRBV15 - - 15 TGTGCCACCAGCAGAGCTAGAGAGTCCGGCTATGGCTACACCTTC CATSRARESGYGYTF
TRBJ1-1 TRBV29-1 - - 13 TGCAGCGTTGGTGAGGCGGCGAACACTGAAGCTTTCTTT CSVGEAANTEAFF
TRBJ2-1 TRBV9 - - 16 TGTGCCAGCAGCACCCAGGAAAGAGCGGGTACCACCTATCAGTTCTTC CASSTQERAGTTYQFF
TRBJ2-1 TRBV19 TRBD2 - 16 TGTGCCAGTAGTAGGACTAGCGGGCCAACCTACAATGAGCAGTTCTTC CASSRTSGPTYNEQFF
TRBJ2-3 TRBV12-3/TRBV12-4 - - 13 TGTGCCAGCAGTTTTAGATCCACAGATACGCAGTATTTT CASSFRSTDTQYF
TRBJ1-2 TRBV19 - - 15 TGTGCCAGTAGTATAGGCCCAGGGGCCTCTTATGGCTACACCTTC CASSIGPGASYGYTF
TRBJ1-6 TRBV7-9 - few 12 TGTGCCAGCAGCTTTAGCGGGGCACCCCTCCACTTT CASSFSGAPLHF
TRBJ2-5 TRBV7-2 - - 17 TGTGCCAGCAGCTTAGAGGGCGCAGGGGTGGGGGACGGGACCCAGTACTTC CASSLEGAGVGDGTQYF
TRBJ1-2 TRBV14 TRBD1 few 15 TGTGCCAGCAGCCAATCGGTGGGGACAGTCTATGGCTACACCTTC CASSQSVGTVYGYTF
TRBJ2-7 TRBV6-6 TRBD1 - 13 TGTGCCAGCACCAGGACAGGAGCCTACGAGCAGTACTTC CASTRTGAYEQYF
TRBJ1-6 TRBV7-6 TRBD1 - 15 TGTGCCAGCAGCCCGGGAGGGGGCAAGAATTCACCCCTCCACTTT CASSPGGGKNSPLHF
TRBJ2-7 TRBV4-1 TRBD2 - 13 TGCGCCAGCAGCCTGGGACTATCCTACGAGCAGTACTTC CASSLGLSYEQYF
TRBJ1-1 TRBV2 TRBD1 few 14 TGTGCCAGCAGTGAAAGTAGGGGGCAGACTGAAGCTTTCTTT CASSESRGQTEAFF
TRBJ1-5 TRBV18 - - 15 TGTGCCAGCTCACACGACAGCAATAGAAATCAGCCCCAGCATTTT CASSHDSNRNQPQHF
TRBJ2-2 TRBV20-1 - - 14 TGCAGTGCTAGTTCTCCGGCGAACACCGGGGAGCTGTTTTTT CSASSPANTGELFF
TRBJ2-2 TRBV5-1 TRBD2 - 16 TGCGCCAGCAGCTTCCTAGCGGGAGTTGGGACCGGGGAGCTGTTTTTT CASSFLAGVGTGELFF
TRBJ2-1 TRBV28 - - 19 TGTGCCAGCAGTTATGAGGGACAAATAGGGGGTGGTGCCTACAATGAGCAGTTCTTC CASSYEGQIGGGAYNEQFF
TRBJ2-7 TRBV19 TRBD1 - 15 TGTGCCAGTAGTATTCAGACAGGGTCTATTTACGAGCAGTACTTC CASSIQTGSIYEQYF
TRBJ2-5 TRBV5-6 TRBD1 - 14 TGTGCCAGCAGCCCCGTCAGGGGGCAAGAGACCCAGTACTTC CASSPVRGQETQYF
TRBJ1-2 TRBV3-1/TRBV3-2 TRBD1 - 16 TGTGCCAGCAGCCTACACGCCGGACAGGGGTACTATGGCTACACCTTC CASSLHAGQGYYGYTF
TRBJ1-1 TRBV6-5 - - 15 TGTGCCAGCAGTTACTCTAGGCAGGGTACATGGGAAGCTTTCTTT CASSYSRQGTWEAFF
TRBJ2-2 TRBV5-5 TRBD2 - 17 TGTGCCAGCAGCTTGGGTCACCTGGCGGGGGGACGGAGGGAGCTGTTTTTT CASSLGHLAGGRRELFF
TRBJ1-5 TRBV5-6 - - 14 TGTGCCAGCAGCTCCGGACAGTCCAATCAGCCCCAGCATTTT CASSSGQSNQPQHF
TRBJ1-1 TRBV7-8 - - 14 TGTGCCAGCAGCTTAGACCTGCGGAACACTGAAGCTTTCTTT CASSLDLRNTEAFF
TRBJ1-2 TRBV7-2 TRBD1 - 13 TGTGCCAGCAGCGGTAGACAGGGGTATGGCTACACCTTC CASSGRQGYGYTF
TRBJ1-2 TRBV5-5 TRBD1 - 14 TGTGCCAGCAGGCTTACAGGGGTAGGGTGGGGCTACACCTTC CASRLTGVGWGYTF
TRBJ2-1 TRBV5-4 - - 12 TGTGCCAGCAGCCAGACCTACAATGAGCAGTTCTTC CASSQTYNEQFF
TRBJ2-1 TRBV7-2 - - 13 TGTGCCAGCAGCTTACAGGATTACAATGAGCAGTTCTTC CASSLQDYNEQFF
TRBJ1-5 TRBV2 - - 17 TGTGCCAGCAGTGAAGTGGGGAGGGGGAATAGCAATCAGCCCCAGCATTTT CASSEVGRGNSNQPQHF
TRBJ2-3 TRBV19 TRBD1 - 15 TGTGCCAGTAGCATTCAGGGGGCCATCACAGATACGCAGTATTTT CASSIQGAITDTQYF
TRBJ2-7 TRBV7-9 TRBD2 - 15 TGTGCCAGCAGCCCACAGGCGGGGGGGCCCTACGAGCAGTACTTC CASSPQAGGPYEQYF
TRBJ2-7 TRBV6-2/TRBV6-3 TRBD2 - 14 TGTGCCAGCAGTCGACTAGCGGGAGAAGGCGAGCAGTACTTC CASSRLAGEGEQYF
TRBJ1-2 TRBV29-1 TRBD1 - 14 TGCAGCGTTCGGGACAGGGGTAATAACTATGGCTACACCTTC CSVRDRGNNYGYTF
TRBJ1-2 TRBV2 - - 14 TGTGCCAGCAGTCGCACCGAGGCCGGAGATGGCTACACCTTC CASSRTEAGDGYTF
TRBJ1-1 TRBV10-3 TRBD1 - 14 TGTGCCATCAGTGATAGGACAGGGAACACTGAAGCTTTCTTT CAISDRTGNTEAFF
TRBJ2-5 TRBV5-5 TRBD2 - 15 TGTGCCAGCAGCCTCAGCGGGGGGCGTTATGAGACCCAGTACTTC CASSLSGGRYETQYF
TRBJ2-7 TRBV5-1 - - 13 TGCGCCAGCAGCCTGGTGGGTCGCGGCGAGCAGTACTTC CASSLVGRGEQYF
TRBJ1-2 TRBV6-5 - - 12 TGTGCCAGCGGGGCCCTTTTGGGGGGCTACACCTTC CASGALLGGYTF
TRBJ2-4 TRBV28 - - 12 TGTGCCAGCAGCTTGGGGGGAAACATTCAGTACTTC CASSLGGNIQYF
TRBJ2-1 TRBV18 TRBD2 few 15 TGTGCCAGCTCACCGAGGACTAGCGGCCACAATGAGCAGTTCTTC CASSPRTSGHNEQFF